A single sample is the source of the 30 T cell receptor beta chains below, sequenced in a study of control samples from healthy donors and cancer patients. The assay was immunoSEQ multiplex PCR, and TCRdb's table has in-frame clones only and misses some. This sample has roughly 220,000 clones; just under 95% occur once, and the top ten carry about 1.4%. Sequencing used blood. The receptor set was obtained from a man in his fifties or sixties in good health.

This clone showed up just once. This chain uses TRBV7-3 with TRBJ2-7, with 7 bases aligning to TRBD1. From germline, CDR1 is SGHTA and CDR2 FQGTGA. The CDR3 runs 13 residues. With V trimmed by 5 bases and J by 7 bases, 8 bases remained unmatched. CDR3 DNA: TGTGCCAGCAGCCCCCAGGGGGAAGGGGAGCAGTACTTC. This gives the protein CASSPQGEGEQYF. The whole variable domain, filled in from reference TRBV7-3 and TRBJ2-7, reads GAGVSQTPSNKVTEKGKYVELRCDPISGHTALYWYRQSLGQGPEFLIYFQGTGAADDSGLPNDRFFAVRPEGSVSTLKIQRTERGDSAVYLCASSPQGEGEQYFGPGTRLTVT.

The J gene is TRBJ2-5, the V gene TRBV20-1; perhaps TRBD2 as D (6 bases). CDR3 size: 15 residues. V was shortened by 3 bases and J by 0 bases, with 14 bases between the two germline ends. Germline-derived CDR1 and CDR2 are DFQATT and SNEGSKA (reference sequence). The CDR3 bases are TGCAGTGCTAGTGACGGCGGGGTTCACCAAGAGACCCAGTACTTC. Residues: CSASDGGVHQETQYF.

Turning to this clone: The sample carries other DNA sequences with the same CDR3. The CDR3, as DNA: TGTGCCAGTAGTATTCAAGGCAAGTCACCCCTCCACTTT. Translation gives CASSIQGKSPLHF. The chain employs TRBV19 and TRBJ1-6; no definite D call. The CDR3 is 13 residues long. Trimming removed 3 bases from V and 10 bases from J, with 10 bases in between. Germline loops: CDR1 LNHDA, CDR2 SQIVND (reference sequence).

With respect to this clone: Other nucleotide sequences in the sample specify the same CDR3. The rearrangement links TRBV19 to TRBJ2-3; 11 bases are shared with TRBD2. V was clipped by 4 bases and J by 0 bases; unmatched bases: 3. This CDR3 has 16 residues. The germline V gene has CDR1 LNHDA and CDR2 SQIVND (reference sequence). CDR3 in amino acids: CASSTRLAGSTDTQYF. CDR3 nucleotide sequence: TGTGCCAGTAGTACCAGACTAGCGGGGAGCACAGATACGCAGTATTTT.

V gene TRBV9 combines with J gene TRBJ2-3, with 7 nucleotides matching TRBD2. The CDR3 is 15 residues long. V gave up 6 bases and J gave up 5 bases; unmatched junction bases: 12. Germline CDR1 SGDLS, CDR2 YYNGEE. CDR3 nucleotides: TGTGCCAGCACCCGGTATGGACTAGAGGGAGATACGCAGTATTTT. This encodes CASTRYGLEGDTQYF.

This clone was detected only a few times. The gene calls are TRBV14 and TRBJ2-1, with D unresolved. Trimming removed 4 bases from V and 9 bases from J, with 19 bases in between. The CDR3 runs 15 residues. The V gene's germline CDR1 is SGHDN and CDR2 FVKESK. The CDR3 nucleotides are TGTGCCAGCAGCCCCCCTAGAGGATTCGGCGGTGAGCAGTTCTTC. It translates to CASSPPRGFGGEQFF.

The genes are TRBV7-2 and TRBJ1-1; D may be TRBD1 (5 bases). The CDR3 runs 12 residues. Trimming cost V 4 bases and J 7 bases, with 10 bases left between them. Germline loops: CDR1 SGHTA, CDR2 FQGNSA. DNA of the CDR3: TGTGCCAGCAGCTCCCGGGGGGGTGAAGCTTTCTTT. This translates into CASSSRGGEAFF. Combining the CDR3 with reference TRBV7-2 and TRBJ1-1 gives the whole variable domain GAGVSQSPSNKVTEKGKDVELRCDPISGHTALYWYRQSLGQGLEFLIYFQGNSAPDKSGLPSDRFSAERTGGSVSTLTIQRTQQEDSAVYLCASSSRGGEAFFGQGTRLTVV.

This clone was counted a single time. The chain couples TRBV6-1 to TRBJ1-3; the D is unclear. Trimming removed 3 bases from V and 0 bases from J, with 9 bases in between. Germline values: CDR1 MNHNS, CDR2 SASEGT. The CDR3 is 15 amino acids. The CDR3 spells CASSERALSGNTIYF. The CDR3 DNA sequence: TGTGCCAGCAGTGAGCGGGCCCTCTCTGGAAACACCATATATTTT.

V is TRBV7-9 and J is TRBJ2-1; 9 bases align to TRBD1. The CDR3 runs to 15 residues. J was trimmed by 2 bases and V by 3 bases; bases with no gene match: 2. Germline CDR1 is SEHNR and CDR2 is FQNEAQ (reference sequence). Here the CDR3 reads CASSFWTGAYNEQFF. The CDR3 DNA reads TGTGCCAGCAGCTTCTGGACAGGGGCCTACAATGAGCAGTTCTTC.

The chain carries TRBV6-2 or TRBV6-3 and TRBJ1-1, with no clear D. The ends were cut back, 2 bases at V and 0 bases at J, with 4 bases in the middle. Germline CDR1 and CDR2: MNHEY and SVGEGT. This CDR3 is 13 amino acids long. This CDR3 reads CASSYTVNTEAFF. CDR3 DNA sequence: TGTGCCAGCAGTTACACGGTGAACACTGAAGCTTTCTTT.

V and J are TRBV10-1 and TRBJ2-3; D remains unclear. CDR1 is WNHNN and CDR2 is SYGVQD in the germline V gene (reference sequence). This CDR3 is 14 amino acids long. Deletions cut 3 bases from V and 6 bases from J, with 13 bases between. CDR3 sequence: CASSDHGPVDTQYF. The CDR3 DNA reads TGCGCCAGCAGTGACCACGGCCCCGTGGATACGCAGTATTTT.

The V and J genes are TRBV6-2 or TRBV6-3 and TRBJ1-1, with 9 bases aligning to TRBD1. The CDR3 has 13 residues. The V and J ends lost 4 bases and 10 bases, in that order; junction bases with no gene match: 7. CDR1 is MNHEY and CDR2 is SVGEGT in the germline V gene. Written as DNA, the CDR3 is TGTGCCAGCAGTTTGGGACAGGGAAAAAGAGCTTTCTTT. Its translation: CASSLGQGKRAFF.

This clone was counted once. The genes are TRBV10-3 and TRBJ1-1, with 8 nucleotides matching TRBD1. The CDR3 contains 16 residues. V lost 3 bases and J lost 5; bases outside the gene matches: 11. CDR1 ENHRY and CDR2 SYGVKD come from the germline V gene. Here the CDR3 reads CAISDPAQGAQTEAFF. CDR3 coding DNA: TGTGCCATCAGTGACCCCGCCCAGGGGGCGCAGACTGAAGCTTTCTTT.

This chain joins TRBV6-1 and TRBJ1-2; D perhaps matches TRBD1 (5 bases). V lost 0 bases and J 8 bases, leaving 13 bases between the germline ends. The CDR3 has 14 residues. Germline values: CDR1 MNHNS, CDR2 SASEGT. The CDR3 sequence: CASSEAWGRDGYTF. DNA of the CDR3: TGTGCCAGCAGTGAAGCGTGGGGACGCGACGGCTACACCTTC.

CDR3 loop: CASSSPVGGDTEAFF. DNA for the CDR3: TGTGCCAGCAGCTCACCAGTGGGCGGGGACACTGAAGCTTTCTTT. The V and J genes are TRBV11-2 and TRBJ1-1; D gene uncertain. Germline CDR1 and CDR2: SGHAT and FQNNGV. V gave up 4 bases and J gave up 3 bases, with 15 bases separating them. The CDR3 consists of 15 residues.

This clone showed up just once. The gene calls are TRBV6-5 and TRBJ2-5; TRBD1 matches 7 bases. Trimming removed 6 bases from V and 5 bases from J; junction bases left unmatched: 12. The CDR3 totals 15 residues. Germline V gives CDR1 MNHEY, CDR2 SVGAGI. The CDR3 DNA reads TGTGCCAGCAGCCTCGAGAGGACAGGCGGGGAGACCCAGTACTTC. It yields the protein CASSLERTGGETQYF.

The CDR3 sequence is CASSPRDTQYF. The CDR3 region has the DNA TGTGCCAGCAGTCCCCGGGATACGCAGTATTTT. V usage is TRBV28 and J usage is TRBJ2-3; D ambiguous. Germline CDR1 and CDR2: MDHEN and SYDVKM. V lost 5 bases to trimming and J lost 6 bases, with 6 bases between them. The CDR3 is made up of 11 amino acids.

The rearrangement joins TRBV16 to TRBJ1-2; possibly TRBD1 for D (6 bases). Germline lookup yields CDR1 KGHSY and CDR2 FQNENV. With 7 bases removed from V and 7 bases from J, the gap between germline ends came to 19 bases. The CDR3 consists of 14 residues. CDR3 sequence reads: CASTPQGGGIGYTF. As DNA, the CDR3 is TGTGCCAGCACCCCGCAAGGGGGGGGAATTGGCTACACCTTC.

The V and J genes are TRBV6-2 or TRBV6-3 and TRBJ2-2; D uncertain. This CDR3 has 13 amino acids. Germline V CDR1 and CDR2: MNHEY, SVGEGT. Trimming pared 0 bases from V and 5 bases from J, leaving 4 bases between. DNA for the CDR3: TGTGCCAGCAGTTACTCGTATACCGGGGAGCTGTTTTTT. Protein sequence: CASSYSYTGELFF.

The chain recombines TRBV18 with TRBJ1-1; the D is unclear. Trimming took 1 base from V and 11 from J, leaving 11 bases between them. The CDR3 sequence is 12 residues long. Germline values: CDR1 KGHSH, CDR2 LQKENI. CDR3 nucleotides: TGTGCCAGCTCACCACGGGAGGGCGCGGCTTTCTTT. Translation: CASSPREGAAFF.

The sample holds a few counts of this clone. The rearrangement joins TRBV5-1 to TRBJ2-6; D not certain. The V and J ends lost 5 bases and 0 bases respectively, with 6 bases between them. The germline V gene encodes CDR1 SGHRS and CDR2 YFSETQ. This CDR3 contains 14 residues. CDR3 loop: CASREVSGANVLTF. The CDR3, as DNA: TGCGCCAGCAGGGAAGTCTCTGGGGCCAACGTCCTGACTTTC.

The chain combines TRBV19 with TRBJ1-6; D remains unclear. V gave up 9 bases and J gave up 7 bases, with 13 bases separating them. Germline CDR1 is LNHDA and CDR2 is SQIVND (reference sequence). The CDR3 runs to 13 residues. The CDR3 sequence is CASLGEANSPLHF. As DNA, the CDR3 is TGTGCCAGCCTAGGCGAGGCCAATTCACCCCTCCACTTT.

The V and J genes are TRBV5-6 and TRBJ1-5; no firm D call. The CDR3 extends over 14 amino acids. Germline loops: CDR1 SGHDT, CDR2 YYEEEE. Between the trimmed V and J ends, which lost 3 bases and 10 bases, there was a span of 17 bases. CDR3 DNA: TGTGCCAGCAGCTCCCTGAGGGTTCACGGACCCCAGCATTTT. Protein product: CASSSLRVHGPQHF.

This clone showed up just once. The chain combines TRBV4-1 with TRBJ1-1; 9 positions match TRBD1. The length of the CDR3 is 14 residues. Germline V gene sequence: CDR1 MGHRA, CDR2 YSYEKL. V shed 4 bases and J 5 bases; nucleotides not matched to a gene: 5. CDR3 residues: CASSLTGGLTEAFF. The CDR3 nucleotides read TGCGCCAGCAGCCTTACAGGGGGCTTGACTGAAGCTTTCTTT.

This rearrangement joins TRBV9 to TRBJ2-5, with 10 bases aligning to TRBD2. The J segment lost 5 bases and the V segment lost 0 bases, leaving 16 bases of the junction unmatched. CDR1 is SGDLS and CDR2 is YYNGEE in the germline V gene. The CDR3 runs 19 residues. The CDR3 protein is CASSVDRTSGTSPWETQYF. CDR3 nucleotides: TGTGCCAGCAGCGTAGACCGGACTAGCGGTACCTCGCCTTGGGAGACCCAGTACTTC.

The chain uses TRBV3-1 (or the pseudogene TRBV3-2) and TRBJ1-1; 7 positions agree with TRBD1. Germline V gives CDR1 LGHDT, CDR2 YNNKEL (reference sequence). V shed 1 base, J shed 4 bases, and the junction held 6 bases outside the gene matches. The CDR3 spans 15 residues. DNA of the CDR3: TGTGCCAGCAGCCAAGGGACAGGAGAGCGCACTGAAGCTTTCTTT. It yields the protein CASSQGTGERTEAFF.

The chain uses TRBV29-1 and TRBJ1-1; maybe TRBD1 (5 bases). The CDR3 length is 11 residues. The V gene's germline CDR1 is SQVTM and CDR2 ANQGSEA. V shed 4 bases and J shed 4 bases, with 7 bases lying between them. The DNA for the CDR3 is TGCAGCGTTGCAGGGACCACTGAAGCTTTCTTT. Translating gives CSVAGTTEAFF.

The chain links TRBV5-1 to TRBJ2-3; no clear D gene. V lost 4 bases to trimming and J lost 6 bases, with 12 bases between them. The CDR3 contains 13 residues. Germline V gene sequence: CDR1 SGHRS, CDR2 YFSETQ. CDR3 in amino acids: CASSLNDGDTQYF. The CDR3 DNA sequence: TGCGCCAGCAGCCTGAACGATGGGGATACGCAGTATTTT.

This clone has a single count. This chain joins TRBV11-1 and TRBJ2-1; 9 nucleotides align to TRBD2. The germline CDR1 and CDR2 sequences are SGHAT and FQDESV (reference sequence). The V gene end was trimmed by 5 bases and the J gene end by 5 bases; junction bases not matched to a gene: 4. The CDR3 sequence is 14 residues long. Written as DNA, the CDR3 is TGTGCCAGCAGCCCGACTAGCGGACACAATGAGCAGTTCTTC. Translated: CASSPTSGHNEQFF.

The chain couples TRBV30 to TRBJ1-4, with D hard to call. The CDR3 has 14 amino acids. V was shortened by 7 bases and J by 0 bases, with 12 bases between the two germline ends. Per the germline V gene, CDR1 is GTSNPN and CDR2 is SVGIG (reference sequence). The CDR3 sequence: CAFTLVATNEKLFF. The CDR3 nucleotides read TGTGCCTTTACCCTGGTTGCAACTAATGAAAAACTGTTTTTT.